Listed here are 18 T cell receptor beta chains from one sample, sequenced in a study of vaccination effects on CD4 cells after COVID-19. The assay was immunoSEQ multiplex PCR, and TCRdb's table has in-frame clones only and misses some. The table shows 50,000 to 65,000 clones, with over 80% occurring only once. These receptors have no known antigen. Antigen-specific CD4+ T cells expanded by the ViraFEST assay with viral peptide pools were then sequenced. Following culture for around 10 days, CD4+ T cells were isolated. Source: CD4+ T cells from PBMCs cultured with HCoV-229E spike peptides, taken before COVID-19 vaccination. These receptors were collected from a human donor who received a COVID-19 vaccine.

The chain has TRBV2 and TRBJ2-5, with 7 bases that match TRBD2. Trimming cost V 6 bases and J 3 bases; bases outside gene matches: 4. The germline CDR1 and CDR2 sequences are SNHLY and FYNNEI. This CDR3 contains 13 residues. CDR3 amino acids: CASRSGVKETQYF. CDR3 nucleotides: TGTGCCAGCAGGAGCGGGGTAAAAGAGACCCAGTACTTC.

CDR3 residues: CASSLIRTGGNTGELFF. The CDR3 DNA reads TGCGCCAGCAGCCTTATACGGACAGGCGGGAACACCGGGGAGCTGTTTTTT. J is TRBJ2-2 and V is TRBV5-1; 7 nucleotides agree with TRBD1. The CDR3 sequence is 17 residues long. V was pared by 4 bases and J by 1 base, with 10 bases of the junction left unmatched. Germline loops: CDR1 SGHRS, CDR2 YFSETQ. The whole variable domain, filled in from reference TRBV5-1 and TRBJ2-2, reads KAGVTQTPRYLIKTRGQQVTLSCSPISGHRSVSWYQQTPGQGLQFLFEYFSETQRNKGNFPGRFSGRQFSNSRSEMNVSTLELGDSALYLCASSLIRTGGNTGELFFGEGSRLTVL.

In its sample, this clone was seen a few times. The chain is built from TRBV5-1 and TRBJ1-4; possibly TRBD1 for D (6 bases). This CDR3 contains 16 residues. The V gene lost 0 bases and the J gene lost 5 bases, with 14 bases spanning the gap. The germline gives CDR1 SGHRS, CDR2 YFSETQ. The CDR3 DNA reads as TGCGCCAGCAGCTTGGAGCCACAGGGCGAGAATGAAAAACTGTTTTTT. Translation: CASSLEPQGENEKLFF.

This rearrangement joins TRBV30 to TRBJ2-4; TRBD1 agrees at 8 bases. CDR1 GTSNPN and CDR2 SVGIG come from the germline V gene (reference sequence). Trimming took 0 bases from V and 7 from J; bases not matched to a gene: 8. The CDR3 has 15 amino acids. The CDR3: CAWSVAQGARNIQYF. Here the CDR3 DNA reads TGTGCCTGGAGTGTTGCGCAGGGGGCGCGGAACATTCAGTACTTC.

The rearrangement links TRBV5-1 to TRBJ2-3; 8 bases fit TRBD1. The length of the CDR3 is 15 residues. Trimming took 1 base from V and 5 from J; bases not matched to a gene: 6. Germline values: CDR1 SGHRS, CDR2 YFSETQ. DNA of the CDR3: TGCGCCAGCAGCTTGAGAACAGGGGGAGTAGATACGCAGTATTTT. Residues: CASSLRTGGVDTQYF.

This clone has just one count. The rearrangement joins TRBV9 to TRBJ1-3; possible D gene TRBD1, 5 bases. CDR1 is SGDLS and CDR2 is YYNGEE in the germline V gene. This CDR3 is 16 amino acids long. The V gene lost 0 bases and the J gene lost 1 base, with 11 bases spanning the gap. CDR3 nucleotide sequence: TGTGCCAGCAGCGTAGAAATGGCAGGGTCTGGAAACACCATATATTTT. Its translation is CASSVEMAGSGNTIYF. The entire variable domain, with the rest obtained from reference TRBV9 and TRBJ1-3, is as follows: DSGVTQTPKHLITATGQRVTLRCSPRSGDLSVYWYQQSLDQGLQFLIQYYNGEERAKGNILERFSAQQFPDLHSELNLSSLELGDSALYFCASSVEMAGSGNTIYFGEGSWLTVV.

This rearrangement joins TRBV5-6 to TRBJ2-1; TRBD1 agrees at 9 bases. CDR3 size: 15 residues. CDR1 SGHDT and CDR2 YYEEEE come from the germline V gene. Trimming at V came to 0 bases and at J to 8 bases, leaving 6 bases not matched to a gene. CDR3 protein: CASSLARDRVHEQFF. Written as DNA, the CDR3 is TGTGCCAGCAGCTTGGCCCGGGACAGGGTCCATGAGCAGTTCTTC.

The chain links TRBV24-1 to TRBJ2-1, with 8 bases lining up with TRBD2. V was pared by 1 base and J by 3 bases, with 4 bases of the junction left unmatched. The germline V gene encodes CDR1 KGHDR and CDR2 SFDVKD. This CDR3 comprises 16 residues. The CDR3 region has the DNA TGTGCCACCAGTGATTTAGGCGGGGGGAACTACAATGAGCAGTTCTTC. This codes for CATSDLGGGNYNEQFF.

The CDR3 DNA is TGTGCCAGCAGTGTTGTCGTTGCCGGGACAGGGAACTATGGCTACACCTTC. It is translated as CASSVVVAGTGNYGYTF. The genes are TRBV2 and TRBJ1-2; 9 bases agree with TRBD1. This CDR3 has 17 residues. CDR1 and CDR2 (germline): SNHLY, FYNNEI. V trimming: 4 bases; J trimming: 2 bases; junction bases outside the gene matches: 11.

The chain links TRBV9 to TRBJ1-2, with a weak D call TRBD1 (6 bases). This CDR3 is 13 amino acids long. V lost 2 bases to trimming and J lost 4 bases, with 9 bases between them. Germline V gene lookup returns CDR1 SGDLS and CDR2 YYNGEE. The CDR3 here is CASSVGQSYGYTF. DNA for the CDR3: TGTGCCAGCAGCGTGGGACAAAGCTATGGCTACACCTTC. The full variable domain, its missing parts supplied by reference TRBV9 and TRBJ1-2, is DSGVTQTPKHLITATGQRVTLRCSPRSGDLSVYWYQQSLDQGLQFLIQYYNGEERAKGNILERFSAQQFPDLHSELNLSSLELGDSALYFCASSVGQSYGYTFGSGTRLTVV.

This clone occurred a few times. The chain carries TRBV7-2 and TRBJ1-4, with TRBD1 as a possible D gene (6 bases). CDR1 and CDR2 (germline): SGHTA, FQGNSA. Trimming removed 5 bases at V and 0 bases at J, with 10 bases between. This CDR3 comprises 15 residues. CDR3: CASSPGDTTNEKLFF. For the CDR3, the DNA is TGTGCCAGCAGCCCTGGGGACACAACTAATGAAAAACTGTTTTTT.

This clone showed up just a few times. The chain recombines TRBV6-5 with TRBJ1-1, with D perhaps TRBD1 (5 bases). The ends were cut back, 7 bases at V and 8 bases at J, with 20 bases in the middle. In germline, CDR1 is MNHEY, CDR2 SVGAGI. This CDR3 has 14 amino acids. The CDR3 sequence: CASITAQGGEEAFF. CDR3 sequence (DNA): TGTGCCAGCATCACAGCTCAGGGAGGAGAAGAAGCTTTCTTT.

The V call is TRBV30, the J call TRBJ2-1; 12 bases line up with TRBD2. Trimming at V came to 4 bases and at J to 6 bases, leaving 13 bases not matched to a gene. The CDR3 runs 17 residues. Germline lookup yields CDR1 GTSNPN and CDR2 SVGIG (reference sequence). The CDR3 nucleotides read TGTGCCTGGAATCTAGCTTCTAGCGGGGGGGCCTTCAATGAGCAGTTCTTC. It specifies CAWNLASSGGAFNEQFF.

The chain links TRBV6-5 to TRBJ2-1; D unclear. The CDR3 length is 13 residues. The V gene lost 5 bases and the J gene lost 7 bases, with 12 bases spanning the gap. The germline gives CDR1 MNHEY, CDR2 SVGAGI. The CDR3 here is CASSNIGNNEQFF. The CDR3 DNA follows: TGTGCCAGCAGTAATATAGGGAATAATGAGCAGTTCTTC.

This rearrangement joins TRBV24-1 to TRBJ1-1; possible D gene TRBD1, 5 bases. CDR1 KGHDR and CDR2 SFDVKD come from the germline V gene. Trimming removed 5 bases at V and 6 bases at J, with 15 bases between. This CDR3 comprises 14 residues. The CDR3 loop is CATSASGSWAEAFF. CDR3 DNA: TGTGCCACCAGTGCATCAGGGTCATGGGCTGAAGCTTTCTTT.

The count of this clone is one. V is TRBV5-1 and J is TRBJ2-7, with D perhaps TRBD2 (7 bases). Germline CDR1 and CDR2: SGHRS and YFSETQ. There are 15 residues in the CDR3. The V end lost 4 bases, the J end lost 0 bases, and 14 bases lay between the germline ends. The CDR3 sequence is CASSPGRGPSYEQYV. As DNA, the CDR3 is TGCGCCAGCAGCCCGGGGCGGGGGCCCTCCTACGAGCAGTACGTC.

The chain carries TRBV7-2 and TRBJ2-1, with unresolved D. The CDR3 has 14 residues. Germline lookup yields CDR1 SGHTA and CDR2 FQGNSA. V was pared by 1 base and J by 0 bases, with 4 bases between. The chain's CDR3 is CASSLVASYNEQFF. The CDR3 DNA reads TGTGCCAGCAGCTTAGTAGCCTCCTACAATGAGCAGTTCTTC.

Here the CDR3 DNA reads TGTGCCAGTAGTATAGAAAGGCTCGGAGGAAGCTCCTACAATGAGCAGTTCTTC. The encoded protein is CASSIERLGGSSYNEQFF. The gene calls are TRBV19 and TRBJ2-1; a possible D gene is TRBD2 (5 bases). The CDR3 contains 18 residues. Between the trimmed V and J ends, which lost 0 bases and 0 bases, there was a span of 15 bases. Germline lookup yields CDR1 LNHDA and CDR2 SQIVND (reference sequence).